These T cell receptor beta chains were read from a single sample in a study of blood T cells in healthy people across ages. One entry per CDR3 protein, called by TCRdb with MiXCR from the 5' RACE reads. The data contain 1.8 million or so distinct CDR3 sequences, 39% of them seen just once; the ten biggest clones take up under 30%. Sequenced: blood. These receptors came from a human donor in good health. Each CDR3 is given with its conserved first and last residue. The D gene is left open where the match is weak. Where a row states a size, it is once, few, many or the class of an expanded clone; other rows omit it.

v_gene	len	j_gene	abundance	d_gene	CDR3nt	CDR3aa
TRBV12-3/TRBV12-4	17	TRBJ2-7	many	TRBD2	TGTGCCAGCAGTTCCGGCTCACTAGCGGGGGGATCCTACGAGCAGTACTTC	CASSSGSLAGGSYEQYF
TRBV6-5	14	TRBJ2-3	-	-	TGTGCCAGCCACGACAGTCCTAGCACAGATACGCAGTATTTT	CASHDSPSTDTQYF
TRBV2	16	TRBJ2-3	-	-	TGTGCCAGCAAATCCCTCGGGGGACAAAGCACAGATACGCAGTATTTT	CASKSLGGQSTDTQYF
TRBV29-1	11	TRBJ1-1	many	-	TGCAGCGTCGGGGACGATGTTGAAGCTTTCTTT	CSVGDDVEAFF
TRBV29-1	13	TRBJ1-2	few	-	TGCAGCGTCCCCGTGGGGCCTGGAGAAGGCTACACCTTC	CSVPVGPGEGYTF
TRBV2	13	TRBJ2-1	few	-	TGTGCCAGCGGGGGCCACTCCTACAATGAGCAGTTCTTC	CASGGHSYNEQFF
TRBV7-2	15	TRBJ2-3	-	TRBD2	TGTGCCAGCAGCATAGCGGCGGGGGGGATAGATACGCAGTATTTT	CASSIAAGGIDTQYF
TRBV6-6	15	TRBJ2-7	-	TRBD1	TGTGCCAGCAGCCTCGGCCCGGGACAGGGTAACGAGCAGTACTTC	CASSLGPGQGNEQYF
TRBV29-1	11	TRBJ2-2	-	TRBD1	TGCAGCGTTCAGACAGGGGATGTGCGGTTTTTT	CSVQTGDVRFF
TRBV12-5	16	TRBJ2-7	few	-	TGTGCTAGTGGTTGGGGGGCGGACAGGTCTACCTACGAGCAGTACTTC	CASGWGADRSTYEQYF
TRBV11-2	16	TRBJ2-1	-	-	TGTGCCAGCAGCTTAGGGGGCGGGGAATACTACAATGAGCAGTTCTTC	CASSLGGGEYYNEQFF
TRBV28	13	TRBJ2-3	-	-	TGTGCCACAGTTTTAGAAGGCACAGATACGCAGTATTTT	CATVLEGTDTQYF
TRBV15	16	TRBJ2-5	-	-	TGTGCCACCAGCAGAGATGAGGCAGTGATACAAGAGACCCAGTACTTC	CATSRDEAVIQETQYF
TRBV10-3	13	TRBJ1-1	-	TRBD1	TGTGCCACAGGGGGCCGTGGCGACACTGAAGCTTTCTTT	CATGGRGDTEAFF
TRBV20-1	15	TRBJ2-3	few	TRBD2	TGCAGTGCCACCCCCGGGACTAGTCTGGTAGATACGCAGTATTTT	CSATPGTSLVDTQYF
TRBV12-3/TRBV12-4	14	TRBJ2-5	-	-	TGTGCCAGCAGTTTCTTCAGCACTTGGATGACCCAGTACTTC	CASSFFSTWMTQYF
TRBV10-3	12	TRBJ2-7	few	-	TGTGCCATCAGTGAGATATTCTACGAGCAGTACTTC	CAISEIFYEQYF
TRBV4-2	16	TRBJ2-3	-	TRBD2	TGTGCCAGCAGCTCCCGGGCGGGGGGGCTAACAGGTACGCAGTATTTT	CASSSRAGGLTGTQYF
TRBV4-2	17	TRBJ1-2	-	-	TGTGCCAGCAGCCCCCGTATTCCACAGGGCCCTAACTATGGCTACACCTTC	CASSPRIPQGPNYGYTF
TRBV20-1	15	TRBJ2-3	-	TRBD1	TGCAGTGCTATATCCAACAGGGGGGTTTTCGATACGCAGTATTTT	CSAISNRGVFDTQYF
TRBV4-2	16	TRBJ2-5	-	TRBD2	TGTGCCAGCAGCCAAGGGACCGGGGGGGCAATGGGGGAGCAGTACTTC	CASSQGTGGAMGEQYF
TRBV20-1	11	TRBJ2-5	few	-	TGCAGTGCCGGTCTAGGGGAGACCCAGTACTTC	CSAGLGETQYF
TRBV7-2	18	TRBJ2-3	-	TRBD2	TGTGCCAGCAGCTTAGTGGGACTAGCGGGGGATTTCACAGATACGCAGTATTTT	CASSLVGLAGDFTDTQYF
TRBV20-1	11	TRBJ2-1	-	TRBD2	TGCAGCCGCGGGACTACACTTTGGGAGTTCTTC	CSRGTTLWEFF
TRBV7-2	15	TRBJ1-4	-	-	TGTGCCAGCAGCTTAGGGGGCAGGGCGTATGAAAAACTGTTTTTT	CASSLGGRAYEKLFF
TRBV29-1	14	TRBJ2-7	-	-	TGCAGCGCCAAGGGTCGGTCGGTGGGGTACGAGCAGTACTTC	CSAKGRSVGYEQYF
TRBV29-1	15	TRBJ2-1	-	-	TGCAGCGTTGAAGGCGAAAGGGAGAGTAATAATGAGCAGTTCTTC	CSVEGERESNNEQFF
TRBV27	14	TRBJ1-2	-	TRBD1	TGTGCCAGTTCTATCACAGGGGGCATCTATGGCTACACCTTC	CASSITGGIYGYTF
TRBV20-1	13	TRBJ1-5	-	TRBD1	TGCAGTGCTAGATCGACAGGGGATCAGCCCCAGCATTTT	CSARSTGDQPQHF
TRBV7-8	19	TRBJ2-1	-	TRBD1	TGTGCCAGCAGCTCTTCCCAGGGCCCGGGACAGGGGGCCGGGGATGAGCAGTTCTTC	CASSSSQGPGQGAGDEQFF